These T cell receptor beta chains were read from a single sample in a study of cytomegalovirus exposure and HLA in healthy donors. The protocol was immunoSEQ multiplex PCR, while the TCRdb copy is restricted to in-frame clones and leaves out a portion. Of about 50,000 clones listed, around 81% are singletons. Sequencing was done on a sample of PBMCs. The receptor set was obtained from a man aged 25-45 years in good health and CMV-seropositive. The CDR3 runs from the conserved cysteine through the conserved F or W. D genes are given only for firm matches.

CDR3nt: TGCGCCAGCAGCCAAGAGACCCCGACTTCGGGCTACACCTTC; CDR3aa: CASSQETPTSGYTF; j_gene: TRBJ1-2; v_gene: TRBV4-1; d_gene: .
CDR3nt: TGTGCCAGCAGTTTAACGGGGACAGGGACTCAGCCCCAGCATTTT; CDR3aa: CASSLTGTGTQPQHF; j_gene: TRBJ1-5; v_gene: TRBV28; d_gene: TRBD1
CDR3nt: TGCAGCGTCCCCGACAATGGCTACACCTTC; CDR3aa: CSVPDNGYTF; j_gene: TRBJ1-2; v_gene: TRBV29-1; d_gene: .
CDR3nt: TGTGCCAGCAGTTATCCTTCGACGGGCACCGGGGAGCTGTTTTTT; CDR3aa: CASSYPSTGTGELFF; j_gene: TRBJ2-2; v_gene: TRBV6-5; d_gene: .
CDR3nt: TGTGCCAGCAGTCCAGGGGGCCTTGGCGAGCAGTACTTC; CDR3aa: CASSPGGLGEQYF; j_gene: TRBJ2-7; v_gene: TRBV6-1; d_gene: TRBD1
CDR3nt: TGTGCCAGCAGCCCATGGACAGTTTCACCCCTCCACTTT; CDR3aa: CASSPWTVSPLHF; j_gene: TRBJ1-6; v_gene: TRBV5-6; d_gene: .
CDR3nt: TGTGCCAGCAGCTTACAGGGCCTCGGCCATGAAAAACTGTTTTTT; CDR3aa: CASSLQGLGHEKLFF; j_gene: TRBJ1-4; v_gene: TRBV7-8; d_gene: .
CDR3nt: TGCGCCAGCAGCGGAGAGCATGCCGGGACTAGCGGGGGGAAGTTTAGCTACAATGAGCAGTTCTTC; CDR3aa: CASSGEHAGTSGGKFSYNEQFF; j_gene: TRBJ2-1; v_gene: TRBV5-1; d_gene: TRBD2
CDR3nt: TGTGCCAGCAGTGTACAGGGGGGCTATGGCTACACCTTC; CDR3aa: CASSVQGGYGYTF; j_gene: TRBJ1-2; v_gene: TRBV6-5; d_gene: TRBD1
CDR3nt: TGTGCCAGTAGCGACAGGGACTATGGCTACACCTTC; CDR3aa: CASSDRDYGYTF; j_gene: TRBJ1-2; v_gene: TRBV19; d_gene: TRBD1
CDR3nt: TGTGCCAGCAGTGAGGGACTAGCGGGGGGCTACGAGCAGTACTTC; CDR3aa: CASSEGLAGGYEQYF; j_gene: TRBJ2-7; v_gene: TRBV6-1; d_gene: TRBD2